This TCR beta chain came from a study of human T cells and chemical hapten exposure. For the study at large: Sensitization employed 2% DPC on about 2 cm by about 2 cm of upper inner arm skin. Per-sample variation in TCR yield stemmed mainly from small pooled library volume differences.

CDR3 length: 15 amino acids. The trim removed 5 bases at V and 1 base at J, leaving 3 bases unmatched. The germline V gene has CDR1 SNHLY and CDR2 FYNNEI. The time point here: patch test 2, 6 weeks after DPC sensitization. Treatment described: therapeutic diphenylcyclopropenone sensitization with weekly scalp DPC. TCRdb fed the RACE reads into MiXCR, producing one record per CDR3 protein. The table lists hundreds of thousands of distinct CDR3 sequences, nearly 6.5% of them singletons, with roughly 5.4% in the top ten. The chain links TRBV2 to TRBJ1-4; 8 nucleotides match TRBD1. The source is a woman under 30 with alopecia areata. Some clones in this sample may be carry-over from other donors' samples. Specimen: whole blood, collected in connection with sensitization to the hapten diphenylcyclopropenone (DPC). DNA of the CDR3: TGTGCCAGCAGTTTACAGGGGGGAACTAATGAAAAACTGTTTTTT. It is translated as CASSLQGGTNEKLFF.